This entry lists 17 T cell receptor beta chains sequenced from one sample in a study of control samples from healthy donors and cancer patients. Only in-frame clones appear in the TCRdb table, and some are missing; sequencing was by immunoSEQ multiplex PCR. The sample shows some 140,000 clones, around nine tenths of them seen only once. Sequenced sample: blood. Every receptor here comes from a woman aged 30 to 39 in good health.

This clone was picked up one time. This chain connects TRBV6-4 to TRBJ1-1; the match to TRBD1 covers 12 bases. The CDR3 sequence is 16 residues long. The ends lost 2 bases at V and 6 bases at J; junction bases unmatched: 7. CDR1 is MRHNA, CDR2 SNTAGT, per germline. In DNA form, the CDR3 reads TGTGCCAGCAGTGACGGTCCGGGACAGGGGGCAGCTGAAGCTTTCTTT. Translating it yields CASSDGPGQGAAEAFF.

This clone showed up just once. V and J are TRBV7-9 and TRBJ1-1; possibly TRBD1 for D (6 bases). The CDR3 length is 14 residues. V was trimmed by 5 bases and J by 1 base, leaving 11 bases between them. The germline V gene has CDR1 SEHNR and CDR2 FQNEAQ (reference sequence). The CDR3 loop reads CASSPTGRNTEAFF. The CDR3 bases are TGTGCCAGCAGCCCCACAGGGAGGAACACTGAAGCTTTCTTT.

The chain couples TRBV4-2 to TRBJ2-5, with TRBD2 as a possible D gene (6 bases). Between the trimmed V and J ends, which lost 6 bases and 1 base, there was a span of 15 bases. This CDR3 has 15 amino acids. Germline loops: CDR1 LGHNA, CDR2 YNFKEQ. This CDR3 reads CASRKTQGLQETQYF. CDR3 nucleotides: TGTGCCAGCAGGAAAACGCAGGGACTCCAAGAGACCCAGTACTTC.

This CDR3 is CASSLFIPGSDGYTF. CDR3 in DNA: TGTGCCAGCAGTTTATTTATCCCGGGATCGGATGGCTACACCTTC. The chain has TRBV28 and TRBJ1-2; D remains unclear. Trimming removed 1 base at V and 6 bases at J, with 15 bases between. This CDR3 is built from 15 residues. Per germline, CDR1 MDHEN and CDR2 SYDVKM.

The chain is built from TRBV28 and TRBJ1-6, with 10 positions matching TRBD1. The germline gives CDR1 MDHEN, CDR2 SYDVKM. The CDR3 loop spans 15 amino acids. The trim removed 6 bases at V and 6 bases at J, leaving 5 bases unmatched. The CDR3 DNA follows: TGTGCCAGCAGGCCAGGACAGGGGGGTAATTCACCCCTCCACTTT. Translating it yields CASRPGQGGNSPLHF.

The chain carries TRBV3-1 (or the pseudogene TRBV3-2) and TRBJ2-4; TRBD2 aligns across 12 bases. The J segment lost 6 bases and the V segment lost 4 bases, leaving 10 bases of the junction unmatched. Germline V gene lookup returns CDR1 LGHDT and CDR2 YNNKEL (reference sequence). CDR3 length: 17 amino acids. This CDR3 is CASSPTSGSVGVNIQYF. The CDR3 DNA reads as TGTGCCAGCAGCCCGACTAGCGGGAGCGTGGGTGTAAACATTCAGTACTTC.

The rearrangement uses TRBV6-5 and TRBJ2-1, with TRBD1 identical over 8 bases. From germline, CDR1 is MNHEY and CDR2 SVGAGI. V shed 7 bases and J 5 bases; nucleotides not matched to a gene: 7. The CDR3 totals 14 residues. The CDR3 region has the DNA TGTGCCAGCACTCCAACGGGACAGGACAATGAGCAGTTCTTC. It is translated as CASTPTGQDNEQFF.

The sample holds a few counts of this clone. In nucleotides, the CDR3 is TGTGCCAGCAGCCAGATGGGGCGCGAGCAGTACTTC. The encoded protein is CASSQMGREQYF. The chain joins TRBV3-1 (or the pseudogene TRBV3-2) to TRBJ2-7, with D maybe TRBD1 (5 bases). CDR3 size: 12 residues. Germline V gene sequence: CDR1 LGHDT, CDR2 YNNKEL (reference sequence). V dropped 3 bases and J dropped 6 bases, with 9 bases sitting between them.

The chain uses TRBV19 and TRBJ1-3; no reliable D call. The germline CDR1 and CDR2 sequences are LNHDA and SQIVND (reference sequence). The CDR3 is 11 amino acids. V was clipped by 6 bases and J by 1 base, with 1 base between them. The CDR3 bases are TGTGCCAGTAGGTCTGGAAACACCATATATTTT. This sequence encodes CASRSGNTIYF. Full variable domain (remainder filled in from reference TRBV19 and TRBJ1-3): DGGITQSPKYLFRKEGQNVTLSCEQNLNHDAMYWYRQDPGQGLRLIYYSQIVNDFQKGDIAEGYSVSREKKESFPLTVTSAQKNPTAFYLCASRSGNTIYFGEGSWLTVV.

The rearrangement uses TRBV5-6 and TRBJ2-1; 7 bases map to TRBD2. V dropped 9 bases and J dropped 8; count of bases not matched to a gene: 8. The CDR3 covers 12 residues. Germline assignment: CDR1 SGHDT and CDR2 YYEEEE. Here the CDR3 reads CATREGFDEQFF. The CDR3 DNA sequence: TGTGCCACCAGGGAGGGTTTCGATGAGCAGTTCTTC. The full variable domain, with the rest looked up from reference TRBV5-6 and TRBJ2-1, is DAGVTQSPTHLIKTRGQQVTLRCSPKSGHDTVSWYQQALGQGPQFIFQYYEEEERQRGNFPDRFSGHQFPNYSSELNVNALLLGDSALYLCATREGFDEQFFGPGTRLTVL.

The CDR3 protein is CAISESRDRQETQYF. The CDR3 DNA reads as TGTGCCATCAGTGAGTCCCGGGACAGACAAGAGACCCAGTACTTC. The chain is built from TRBV10-3 and TRBJ2-5, with 7 bases aligning to TRBD1. Germline values: CDR1 ENHRY, CDR2 SYGVKD. With 0 bases clipped from V and 2 bases from J, the junction kept 3 bases outside the gene matches. The CDR3 runs to 15 residues.

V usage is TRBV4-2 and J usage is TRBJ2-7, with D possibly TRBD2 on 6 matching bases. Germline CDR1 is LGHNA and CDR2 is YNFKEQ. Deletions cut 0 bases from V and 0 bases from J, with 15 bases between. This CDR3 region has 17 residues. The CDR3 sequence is CASSQDYSGSSSYEQYF. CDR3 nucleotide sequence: TGTGCCAGCAGCCAAGATTATAGCGGTTCGAGCTCCTACGAGCAGTACTTC.

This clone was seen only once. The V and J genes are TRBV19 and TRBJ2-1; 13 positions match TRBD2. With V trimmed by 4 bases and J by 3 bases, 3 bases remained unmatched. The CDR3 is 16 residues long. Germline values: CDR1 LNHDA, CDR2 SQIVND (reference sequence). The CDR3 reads CASSTWTSGSYNEQFF. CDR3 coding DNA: TGTGCCAGTAGTACTTGGACTAGCGGGAGCTACAATGAGCAGTTCTTC.

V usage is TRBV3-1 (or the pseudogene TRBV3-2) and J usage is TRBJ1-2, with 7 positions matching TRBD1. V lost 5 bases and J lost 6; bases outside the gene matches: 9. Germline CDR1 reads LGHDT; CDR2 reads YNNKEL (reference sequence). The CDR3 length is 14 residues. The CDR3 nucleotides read TGTGCCAGCAGCTTTAGGGACAGTGTAAATGGCTACACCTTC. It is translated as CASSFRDSVNGYTF.

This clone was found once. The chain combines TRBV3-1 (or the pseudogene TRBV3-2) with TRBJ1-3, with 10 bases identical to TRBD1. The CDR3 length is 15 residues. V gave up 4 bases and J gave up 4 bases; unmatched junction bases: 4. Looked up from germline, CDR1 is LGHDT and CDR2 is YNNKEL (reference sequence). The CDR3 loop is CASSLGTGAGNTIYF. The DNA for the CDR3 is TGTGCCAGCAGCCTAGGGACAGGGGCCGGAAACACCATATATTTT.

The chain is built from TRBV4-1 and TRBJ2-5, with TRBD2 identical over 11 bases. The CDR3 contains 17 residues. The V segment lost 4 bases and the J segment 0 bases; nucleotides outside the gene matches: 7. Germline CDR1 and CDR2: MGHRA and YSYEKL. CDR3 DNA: TGCGCCAGCAGCCTGGGGATACTAGCGGGAGACCAAGAGACCCAGTACTTC. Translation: CASSLGILAGDQETQYF.

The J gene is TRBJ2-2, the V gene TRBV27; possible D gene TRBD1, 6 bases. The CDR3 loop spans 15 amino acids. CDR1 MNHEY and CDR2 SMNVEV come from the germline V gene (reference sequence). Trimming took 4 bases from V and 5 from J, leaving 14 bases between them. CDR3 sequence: CASSSLPQGTGELFF. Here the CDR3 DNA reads TGTGCCAGCAGTTCCTTGCCCCAGGGGACCGGGGAGCTGTTTTTT.